These T cell receptor beta chains were read from a single sample in a study of T cells after yellow fever vaccination. TCRdb analysed the 5' RACE reads with MiXCR anew, one entry per CDR3 protein. The sample contains some 260,000 distinct CDR3 sequences, around 5.3% of which appear only once. Sequencing used CD4+ T cells sorted from PBMCs, obtained on the day of the yellow fever booster vaccination. The receptors come from a man younger than 35 who received the YFV17D yellow fever vaccine. Each CDR3 is given with its conserved first and last residue. A D gene is named only where the DNA matches it firmly. Some rows have no size entry. The others give once, few or many, or a class for an expanded clone.

>TRBJ1-1|TRBV10-3|-|many
TGTGCCATCAGGGGGCCGCTGAACACTGAAGCTTTCTTT
CAIRGPLNTEAFF
>TRBJ1-6|TRBV7-7|-|many
TGTGCTAGCAGCTTAACCCAATATTCACCCCTCCACTTT
CASSLTQYSPLHF
>TRBJ1-1|TRBV9|-|few
TGTGCCAGCAGCGTATTCAGGGGAGAGGGGGACACTGAAGCTTTCTTT
CASSVFRGEGDTEAFF
>TRBJ2-5|TRBV6-5|-|-
TGTGCCAGCAGTTACACCATGTACCAAGAGACCCAGTACTTC
CASSYTMYQETQYF
>TRBJ1-1|TRBV24-1|-|-
TGTGCCACCAGTGATTTTTATAACACTGAAGCTTTCTTT
CATSDFYNTEAFF
>TRBJ1-2|TRBV5-5|-|-
TGTGCCAGCAGCTTGGCCGGCACGGCTTGGGACACCTTC
CASSLAGTAWDTF
>TRBJ2-3|TRBV11-2|-|many
TGTGCCAGCAGCAAACGTCCCGGGACGTTCGGTACGCAGTATTTT
CASSKRPGTFGTQYF
>TRBJ1-4|TRBV5-6|-|many
TGTGCCAGCAGCTTGGGGGGGAATCGAGAAAAACTGTTTTTT
CASSLGGNREKLFF
>TRBJ2-2|TRBV24-1|-|many
TGTGCCACCAGTGACCGCTCGGTAGGCGGGGAGCTGTTTTTT
CATSDRSVGGELFF
>TRBJ2-2|TRBV20-1|-|many
TGCAGTGCTAGGAACCTCAACACCGGGGAGCTGTTTTTT
CSARNLNTGELFF
>TRBJ2-5|TRBV27|-|few
TGTGCCAGCTGGGGGGTCGGGGGCGAAGAGACCCAGTACTTC
CASWGVGGEETQYF
>TRBJ1-6|TRBV4-1|-|-
TGCGCCAGTCGGGAGGGGGGGAGTTCACCCCTCCACTTT
CASREGGSSPLHF
>TRBJ2-7|TRBV7-9|-|many
TGTGCCAGCGGCACGCTTGGATCCCGTAACTACGAGCAGTACTTC
CASGTLGSRNYEQYF
>TRBJ1-5|TRBV9|-|-
TGTGCCAGCGGGAGACAAAATCAGCCCCAGCATTTT
CASGRQNQPQHF
>TRBJ1-1|TRBV19|TRBD1|-
TGTGCCAGTAAAACAGGGGCGGTGAACACTGAAGCTTTCTTT
CASKTGAVNTEAFF
>TRBJ2-7|TRBV10-1|TRBD2|many
TGCGCCAGCAGTGAGTGTGGGACTAGCGGGCCCCGCGGGTTTTACGAGCAGTACTTC
CASSECGTSGPRGFYEQYF
>TRBJ2-1|TRBV5-4|-|few
TGTGGCAGCGGAGGGGGGGGGAAGTTCAATGAGCAGTTCTTC
CGSGGGGKFNEQFF
>TRBJ2-2|TRBV5-6|TRBD2|many
TGTGCCAGCAGCCATGGGGCGGGGGGGAACACCGGGGAGCTGTTTTTT
CASSHGAGGNTGELFF
>TRBJ2-1|TRBV7-9|TRBD2|many
TGTGCCAGCAGTCTTACTAGCGGTGAGCAGTTCTTC
CASSLTSGEQFF
>TRBJ1-6|TRBV6-5|-|-
TGTGCCAGCAGTTACGGAGGGGTCGGGTCACCCCTCCACTTT
CASSYGGVGSPLHF
>TRBJ1-2|TRBV12-3/TRBV12-4|-|few
TGTGCCAGCAGGCGGGGACACGACTATGGCTACACCTTC
CASRRGHDYGYTF
>TRBJ1-5|TRBV7-2|-|few
TGTGCCAGCAGCTCAGGGACGATGGGCAATCAGCCCCAGCATTTT
CASSSGTMGNQPQHF
>TRBJ1-5|TRBV15|-|-
TGTGCCACCAGCAGAGACGGGCAGCCCCAGCATTTT
CATSRDGQPQHF
>TRBJ2-2|TRBV5-1|-|-
TGCGCCAGCCACGTCGAGGCCGGGGAGCTGTTTTTT
CASHVEAGELFF
>TRBJ2-5|TRBV6-5|TRBD1|-
TGTGCCAGCAGTTTACAGGGGCCCGAAGGGACCCAGTACTTC
CASSLQGPEGTQYF
>TRBJ1-6|TRBV2|-|many
TGTGCCAGCAGTGAACGAGGGGGTAATTCACCCCTCCACTTT
CASSERGGNSPLHF
>TRBJ1-1|TRBV18|-|few
TGTGCCAGCTCAGGGTCCGCAGCGAACACTGAAGCTTTCTTT
CASSGSAANTEAFF
>TRBJ1-1|TRBV6-6|TRBD1|few
TGTGCCAGCAGTTACAGGACAGGGAGAACTGAAGCTTTCTTT
CASSYRTGRTEAFF
>TRBJ2-5|TRBV5-1|-|few
TGCGCCAGCAGCCCGGGGGACCTTAACCAAGAGACCCAGTACTTC
CASSPGDLNQETQYF
>TRBJ2-5|TRBV5-4|-|-
TGTGCCAGCAGCCCCCAGGAGCGCGGAGAGACCCAGTACTTC
CASSPQERGETQYF
>TRBJ2-3|TRBV12-3/TRBV12-4|-|-
TGTGCCAGCAGTTTAGGACCCTCCGCAGATACGCAGTATTTT
CASSLGPSADTQYF
>TRBJ1-2|TRBV6-2/TRBV6-3|TRBD1|few
TGTGCCAGCAGTATGGACAGGGTTCTACGTGGCTACACCTTC
CASSMDRVLRGYTF
>TRBJ2-7|TRBV6-5|-|few
TGTGCCACCAAACTCCTCCAGGGGAGAGCCTACGAGCAGTACTTC
CATKLLQGRAYEQYF
>TRBJ2-5|TRBV12-3/TRBV12-4|-|-
TGTGCCAGCAGTTTTGCGAGGGTCCAAGAGACCCAGTACTTC
CASSFARVQETQYF
>TRBJ2-2|TRBV20-1|-|few
TGCAGTGCTAGAGATTTCCGGGTAGGGAACACCGGGGAGCTGTTTTTT
CSARDFRVGNTGELFF
>TRBJ2-1|TRBV12-3/TRBV12-4|TRBD2|-
TGTGCCAGCAGGCCACTAGCGTCAGGCAATGAGCAGTTCTTC
CASRPLASGNEQFF
>TRBJ2-7|TRBV30|-|many
TGTGCCTGGACCACCGAGGCCTACGAGCAGTACTTC
CAWTTEAYEQYF
>TRBJ1-3|TRBV11-2|TRBD1|many
TGTGCCAGCAGCTTAATCGGGACAGCGGGAAACACCATATATTTT
CASSLIGTAGNTIYF
>TRBJ2-3|TRBV7-6|TRBD2|few
TGTGCCAGCAGTCCGAGAGCGGGACTCACAGATACGCAGTATTTT
CASSPRAGLTDTQYF
>TRBJ2-5|TRBV18|-|-
TGTGCCAGCTCACCACCCACCACACACCGGTGGACCCAGTACTTC
CASSPPTTHRWTQYF
>TRBJ1-6|TRBV7-2|-|-
TGTGCCAGCAGCCCCGACGGCCTATATTCACCCCTCCACTTT
CASSPDGLYSPLHF
>TRBJ2-4|TRBV2|-|many
TGTGCCAGCAAGGGCGGCGTAGCCAAAAACATTCAGTACTTC
CASKGGVAKNIQYF
>TRBJ2-2|TRBV4-2|-|few
TGTGCCAGCAGCCGCCGAATGGGGGGGGCGGGGACCGGGGAGCTGTTTTTT
CASSRRMGGAGTGELFF
>TRBJ2-5|TRBV27|-|few
TGTGCCAGCAGCCACACCCCAACACAAGAGACCCAGTACTTC
CASSHTPTQETQYF
>TRBJ2-2|TRBV6-5|-|few
TGTGCCAGCAGTTACAATCCGGGAACCGGGGAGCTGTTTTTT
CASSYNPGTGELFF